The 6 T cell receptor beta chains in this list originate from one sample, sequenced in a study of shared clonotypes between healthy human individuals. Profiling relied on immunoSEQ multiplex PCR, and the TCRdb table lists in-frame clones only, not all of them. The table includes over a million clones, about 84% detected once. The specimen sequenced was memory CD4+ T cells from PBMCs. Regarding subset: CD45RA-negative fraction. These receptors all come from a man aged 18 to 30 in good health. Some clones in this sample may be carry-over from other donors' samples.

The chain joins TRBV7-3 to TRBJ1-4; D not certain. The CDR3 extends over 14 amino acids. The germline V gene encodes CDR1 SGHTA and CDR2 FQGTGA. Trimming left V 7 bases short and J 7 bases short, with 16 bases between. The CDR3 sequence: CASNPRQVGEKLFF. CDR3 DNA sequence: TGTGCCAGCAACCCGCGGCAGGTTGGTGAAAAACTGTTTTTT. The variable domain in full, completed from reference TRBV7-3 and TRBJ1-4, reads GAGVSQTPSNKVTEKGKYVELRCDPISGHTALYWYRQSLGQGPEFLIYFQGTGAADDSGLPNDRFFAVRPEGSVSTLKIQRTERGDSAVYLCASNPRQVGEKLFFGSGTQLSVL.

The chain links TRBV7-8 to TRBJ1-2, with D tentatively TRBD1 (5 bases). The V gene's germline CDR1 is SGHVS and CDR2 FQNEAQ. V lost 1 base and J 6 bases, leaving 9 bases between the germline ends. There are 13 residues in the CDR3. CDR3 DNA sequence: TGTGCCAGCAGCTTAGGACAGTCGGATGGCTACACCTTC. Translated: CASSLGQSDGYTF.

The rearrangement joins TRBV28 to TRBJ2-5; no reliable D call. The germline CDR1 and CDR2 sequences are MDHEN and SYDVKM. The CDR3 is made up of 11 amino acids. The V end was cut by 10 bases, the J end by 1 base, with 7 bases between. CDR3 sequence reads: CATRSQETQYF. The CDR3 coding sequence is TGTGCCACCAGAAGCCAAGAGACCCAGTACTTC. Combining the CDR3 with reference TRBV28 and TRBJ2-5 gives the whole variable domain DVKVTQSSRYLVKRTGEKVFLECVQDMDHENMFWYRQDPGLGLRLIYFSYDVKMKEKGDIPEGYSVSREKKERFSLILESASTNQTSMYLCATRSQETQYFGPGTRLLVL.

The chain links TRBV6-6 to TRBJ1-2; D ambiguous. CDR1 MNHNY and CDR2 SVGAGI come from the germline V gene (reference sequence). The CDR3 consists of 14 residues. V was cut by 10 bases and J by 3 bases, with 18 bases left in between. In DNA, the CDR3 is TGTGCCACGAATACCATTCCTCGCGACTATGGCTACACCTTC. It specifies CATNTIPRDYGYTF.

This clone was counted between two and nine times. The DNA for the CDR3 is TGTGCCAGCAGTGTATCAGGGGGCCGGACTGAAGCTTTCTTT. Translated, it gives CASSVSGGRTEAFF. This chain links TRBV6-1 with TRBJ1-1; the match to TRBD1 covers 8 bases. The CDR3 extends over 14 amino acids. CDR1 is MNHNS and CDR2 is SASEGT in the germline V gene. The V segment lost 4 bases and the J segment 5 bases; nucleotides outside the gene matches: 6.

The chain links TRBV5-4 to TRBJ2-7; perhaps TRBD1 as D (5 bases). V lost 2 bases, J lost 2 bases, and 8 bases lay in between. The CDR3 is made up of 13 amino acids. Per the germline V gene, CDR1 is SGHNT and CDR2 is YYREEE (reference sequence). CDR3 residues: CASSFDRTYEQYF. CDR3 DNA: TGTGCCAGCAGCTTTGACAGAACCTACGAGCAGTACTTC.